The TCR beta chain described here comes from a study of T cells in Graves' hyperthyroidism and ophthalmopathy (dated by TCRdb to about 2019). Some background on the complete study: Peripheral blood samples were taken at the time of initial diagnosis, prior to any treatment. After blood sampling, hyperthyroidism patients were treated with methimazole at a starting dose of 30 mg daily, and ophthalmopathy patients were treated with high-dose intravenous methylprednisolone. To identify TCR V-J signatures that set the groups apart, the researchers used a discovery cohort of 100 or so patients, made up of around 40 with Graves' ophthalmopathy and 57 with stable Graves' hyperthyroidism. Thyroid tissue and blood T-cell repertoires from six Graves' hyperthyroidism patients were also compared in the study. For training and testing, the 100 or so patients in the discovery cohort were randomly divided in a 7:3 ratio. According to the paper, TCR Vbeta CDR3 sequencing was carried out on 135 peripheral blood samples, which came from under 50 ophthalmopathy, around 75 hyperthyroidism and 17 progressor patients. Whether ophthalmopathy could be predicted prospectively was tested in an independent validation cohort made up of about 18 hyperthyroidism patients plus 17 patients who later progressed to ophthalmopathy. On the study overall, not on this receptor specifically: In cross-validation, a model built on a 13 V-J signature told ophthalmopathy apart from stable hyperthyroidism with 87.88% sensitivity and roughly 83% specificity, and in testing the same model reached 80%/75%. In validation, the model predicted progression to ophthalmopathy with roughly 66% sensitivity and approximately 74% specificity, a median of approximately 6.5 months before onset. Sample size was not statistically predetermined, and investigators were not blinded to group allocation. Most expanded thyroid clonotypes (frequency above 0.001) were also found in blood, which suggests that blood repertoires may mirror thyroid immune responses.

This clonotype was seen only a few times. The target of this receptor is not known. No base quality information exists; no much larger clone differs at one position. Measured from the cysteine to the phenylalanine, the CDR3 is 15 residues long. The entry retains the CDR3 DNA only, 45 bases that are in frame from base 1. Trimming takes 2 bases from V and 3 bases from J, and the germline ends sit 11 bases apart. A patient counted as having stable Graves' hyperthyroidism if no progression to ophthalmopathy occurred over 18 months of follow-up. The hyperthyroidism patients were between 18 and 65 years old and newly diagnosed, with a disease duration of less than 2 months. Any patient with an uncontrolled infection, another autoimmune disease, pregnancy or lactation was excluded. Clinical symptoms, serum thyroxine and TRAb, thyroid ultrasound, and orbital computed tomography formed the basis for the diagnoses. PBMCs were separated from roughly 10 ml of fresh peripheral blood using Ficoll-Paque density gradient centrifugation. Total RNA was extracted with Trizol reagent, and quality was checked on an Agilent 2100 Bioanalyzer.

TCR beta CDR3 regions were amplified from RNA transcripts. The TCR CDR3 was subjected to a first round of RT-PCR using the HTBI primer set and the Qiagen OneStep RT-PCR kit. The libraries were constructed in a second round of multiplex PCR and then size-selected and purified. Libraries were sequenced paired-end with 100 bp reads on an Illumina HiSeq2000. Concerning the study's data processing: SOAPnuke was used to process the raw data, removing reads that contained adapters or uncalled bases, had a mean Phred below 15, or lacked an exact match to the constant primer or identifier. High-quality paired reads were merged using COPE v1.2.5, and each unique nucleotide sequence was defined as a clonotype. MiTCR v1.1 was used to align clonotypes to the IMGT TRBV, TRBD and TRBJ reference segments. Only V-J combinations with frequency above 0.0001, covering roughly 99% of repertoires, were analysed. A TCS score was defined as the ratio of F50 (clonal expansion) to E x V (chaos), with BLOSUM62-based TCRdist applied between CDR3 peptides within each V-J. Welch's t-statistics and random forest reduced 500 to 650 V-J features to 13, which were used in a naive Bayes classifier (R e1071). TCRdb ran its own pipeline on the public reads, namely fastp trimming at Q25 and MiXCR clone calling, and kept in-frame beta chains. Rows with a matching CDR3 protein are joined into one entry that keeps the most common DNA and genes. TCRdb, not the original authors, processed these V and J calls. This sample has about 480,000 distinct CDR3 sequences in its table, and approximately 15% of those were observed once. Jointly, the top ten make up less than 20% of the sample.

Sample: blood. The TCR comes from a woman between 18 and 29 years old with Graves' hyperthyroidism. The sequence joins TRBV12-3 or TRBV12-4 to TRBJ1-5; a tentative D call is TRBD1 (5 bases match). At the DNA level, the sequence is TGTGCCAGCAGTTTACTTGGGACTGCCAATCAGCCCCAGCATTTT. It translates to CASSLLGTANQPQHF.